This is a list of T cell receptor beta chains from one sample in a study of cytomegalovirus exposure and HLA in healthy donors. Sequencing used immunoSEQ multiplex PCR; TCRdb keeps in-frame clones, though not all of them. In the table there are some 65,000 clones, less than 65% of which are singletons. Sequencing was carried out using PBMCs. These receptors were taken from a man between 25 and 39 years old in good health and CMV-seronegative. The conserved cysteine and the conserved F or W are not part of the CDR3 here.

CDR3aa	len	j_gene	v_gene
ASSLARGQETQY	12	TRBJ2-5	TRBV5-5
ASGGNEQF	8	TRBJ2-1	TRBV19
ASSLNTRDTQY	11	TRBJ2-3	TRBV2
ASSPTGRDYT	10	TRBJ1-2	TRBV27
ASSDSGRGNTGELF	14	TRBJ2-2	TRBV6-4
ASVAGANQNTGELF	14	TRBJ2-2	TRBV2
ASSQTETTEAF	11	TRBJ1-1	TRBV7-9
SGRSTSRGELF	11	TRBJ2-2	TRBV29-1
ASSVARNTEAF	11	TRBJ1-1	TRBV9
ASSQVYDRETQY	12	TRBJ2-5	TRBV14
ASSEGQGYEKLF	12	TRBJ1-4	TRBV25-1
ASSLEEAGELF	11	TRBJ2-2	TRBV5-1
ASSLSGVTSTDTQY	14	TRBJ2-3	TRBV11-2
ASSYSGGAGYNEQF	14	TRBJ2-1	TRBV6-5
ASSNRGDLENTEAF	14	TRBJ1-1	TRBV9
ASTRGGGQGYT	11	TRBJ1-2	TRBV19
ASSYSTGNTEAF	12	TRBJ1-1	TRBV6-5
ASRTGLPIEKLF	12	TRBJ1-4	TRBV2
ASSEGTGGVGELF	13	TRBJ2-2	TRBV6-1
ASSVAENTEAF	11	TRBJ1-1	TRBV6-4
ASTTTREAYNEQF	13	TRBJ2-1	TRBV5-4
ASSLDRRDTQY	11	TRBJ2-3	TRBV5-4
ASSPPSGTEQF	11	TRBJ2-1	TRBV18
ASSEASGGATDTQY	14	TRBJ2-3	TRBV6-1
ASTGQGLGTYNEQF	14	TRBJ2-1	TRBV2
ASSTRTSGVMETQY	14	TRBJ2-5	TRBV19
ASSRESSGANVLT	13	TRBJ2-6	TRBV5-1
ASSWGGERSQY	11	TRBJ2-5	TRBV7-9
ASSQDQSLGREKLF	14	TRBJ1-4	TRBV4-1
ASSLLTNTEAF	11	TRBJ1-1	TRBV27
ASSDLGYT	8	TRBJ1-2	TRBV2
ASTRGTGWFTEAF	13	TRBJ1-1	TRBV6-5
ASSPDNLETQY	11	TRBJ2-5	TRBV11-2
ASSYSGGGEETQY	13	TRBJ2-5	TRBV6-5
ASSLSRQGGYEQY	13	TRBJ2-7	TRBV7-9
ASSENEGTKQF	11	TRBJ2-1	TRBV2
ASSKGLAGAYTDTQY	15	TRBJ2-3	TRBV7-8